The TCR beta chain described here comes from a study of control samples from healthy donors and cancer patients. The ends were cut back, 0 bases at V and 7 bases at J, with 10 bases in the middle. Germline V CDR1 and CDR2: MNHEY, SMNVEV (reference sequence). The CDR3 spans 13 residues. Measured with immunoSEQ multiplex PCR; TCRdb has only the in-frame clones, and not every one. This repertoire shows 70,000 to 85,000 clones, 91% found once; its top ten account for around 17%. The TCR comes from a man aged 45-65 years in good health. The chain recombines TRBV27 with TRBJ2-7, with D tentatively TRBD2 (5 bases). The sample was blood. Here the CDR3 DNA reads TGTGCCAGCAGTTTATCCCTGTCGGGAGAGCAGTACTTC. It translates to CASSLSLSGEQYF.